This is a list of T cell receptor beta chains from one sample in a study of early T cells in non-severe SARS-CoV-2 infection. TCRdb fed the 5' RACE reads into MiXCR, producing one record per CDR3 protein. The repertoire includes roughly 80,000 distinct CDR3 sequences, about 11% of them detected once, and about 12% sits in the top ten. The material sequenced was whole blood, taken at baseline. The origin of the receptors is an adult who was a healthcare worker with PCR-confirmed SARS-CoV-2 infection or an uninfected control (not recorded which). Both conserved end residues are part of each CDR3. D genes are given only for firm matches. Expanded clones get a size class; other rows say once, few or many, or leave the size out.

clone_size	v_call	j_call	d_call	cdr3_nt	cdr3_aa
few	TRBV28	TRBJ1-5	.	TGTGCCAGCAGTCCACGGGGATCGGGGTCTCAGCCCCAGCATTTT	CASSPRGSGSQPQHF
many	TRBV6-5	TRBJ1-2	.	TGTGCCAGCAGTTACTCGATACCAGGGAACTATGGCTACACCTTC	CASSYSIPGNYGYTF
.	TRBV12-3/TRBV12-4	TRBJ1-1	TRBD1	TGTGCCAGCAGGTCGACAGGGGAGAACACTGAAGCTTTCTTT	CASRSTGENTEAFF
.	TRBV6-1	TRBJ2-1	.	TGTGCCAGCACCCCGAGGGAGGCCGGGAATGAGCAGTTCTTC	CASTPREAGNEQFF
many	TRBV3-1	TRBJ2-1	.	TGTGCCAGCAGCAAGGCCGGACCAAACAATGAGCAGTTCTTC	CASSKAGPNNEQFF
many	TRBV21-1	TRBJ1-2	.	TGTGCCGCCAGGACCGGACCATATGGCTACACCTTC	CAARTGPYGYTF
many	TRBV10-1	TRBJ2-2	.	TGCGCCAGCAGTGAGTCGGGAGGTGGCCCCGGGGAGCTGTTTTTT	CASSESGGGPGELFF
many	TRBV21-1	TRBJ2-5	.	TGTGCCAGCAGCAATCGAGAGACCCAGTACTTC	CASSNRETQYF
few	TRBV6-5	TRBJ2-7	TRBD2	TGTGCCAGCAGTTACTCAGAACCGGGACTAGTGGGCTACGAGCAGTACTTC	CASSYSEPGLVGYEQYF
.	TRBV30	TRBJ2-2	.	TGTGCCTGGAGTCCTCACACCGGGGAGCTGTTTTTT	CAWSPHTGELFF
few	TRBV28	TRBJ2-1	TRBD2	TGTGCCAGCTCCCACTTTAGCGGGGGGGAGGGTGAGCAGTTCTTC	CASSHFSGGEGEQFF
.	TRBV5-1	TRBJ1-6	.	TGCGCCAGCAGCTTGGGACCAAACCAGAATTCACCCCTCCACTTT	CASSLGPNQNSPLHF
.	TRBV28	TRBJ2-1	TRBD2	TGTGCCAGCAGTACCCGGGGGGGTACCCTATACAATGAGCAGTTCTTC	CASSTRGGTLYNEQFF
.	TRBV6-2/TRBV6-3	TRBJ1-1	TRBD1	TGTGCCAGCAGTACTGAACAGGGGTACACTGAAGCTTTCTTT	CASSTEQGYTEAFF
many	TRBV11-1	TRBJ2-7	.	TGTGCCAGCAGCTCGAGCTCCTACGAGCAGTACTTC	CASSSSSYEQYF
.	TRBV29-1	TRBJ2-1	.	TGCAGCGTTGGGGCGTCGGGACACAATGAGCAGTTCTTC	CSVGASGHNEQFF
many	TRBV20-1	TRBJ2-1	TRBD2	TGCAGTGCCCAGCTGACTAGCGGGGTAAATGAGCAGTTCTTC	CSAQLTSGVNEQFF
.	TRBV9	TRBJ2-2	.	TGTGCCAGCAGCACTATGGGACAGAACACCGGGGAGCTGTTTTTT	CASSTMGQNTGELFF
many	TRBV11-2	TRBJ2-7	.	TGTGCCAGCAGCTTAAATTTGCCGTCCTACGAGCAGTACTTC	CASSLNLPSYEQYF
.	TRBV4-1	TRBJ1-2	.	TGCGCCAGCAGCCAAGAGGCAGGGAGCTATGGCTACACCTTC	CASSQEAGSYGYTF
few	TRBV2	TRBJ2-2	.	TGTGCCAGCAGTGAAGTCAGGTCAAACACCGGGGAGCTGTTTTTT	CASSEVRSNTGELFF
many	TRBV4-3	TRBJ1-4	.	TGCGCCAGCAGCCAGAGTTATGGACGGGCCAGTACACGGGGGGAAAAACTGTTTTTT	CASSQSYGRASTRGEKLFF
.	TRBV20-1	TRBJ2-3	.	TGCAGTGCTAGAGATCAACAGGGCGATACGCAGTATTTT	CSARDQQGDTQYF
many	TRBV20-1	TRBJ2-3	TRBD2	TGCAGTGCTAGAGATTACCGGGGGGGCCGGCCAGATACGCAGTATTTT	CSARDYRGGRPDTQYF
.	TRBV28	TRBJ2-7	.	TGTGCCAGCAGTCTCTCCTCCAACGAGCAGTACTTC	CASSLSSNEQYF
many	TRBV20-1	TRBJ2-7	TRBD1	TGCAGTGCTTTAGAAACCGGGACAGCCTACGAGCAGTACTTC	CSALETGTAYEQYF
few	TRBV3-1	TRBJ1-4	.	TGTGCCAGCAGCCAAGATATAGGGACGGGTAATGAAAAACTGTTTTTT	CASSQDIGTGNEKLFF
many	TRBV11-2	TRBJ2-1	TRBD1	TGTGCCAGCAGCTTAAACAGGGGAATCAATGAGCAGTTCTTC	CASSLNRGINEQFF
.	TRBV4-2	TRBJ2-2	.	TGTGCCAGCAGCCAAGATGGAGAGGGGGGCACCGGGGAGCTGTTTTTT	CASSQDGEGGTGELFF
few	TRBV6-6	TRBJ1-5	.	TGTGCCAGCAGTTACGTCCACGGGGACTATAGCAATCAGCCCCAGCATTTT	CASSYVHGDYSNQPQHF
medium-sized	TRBV28	TRBJ2-1	.	TGTGCCAGCAGTCCCATGGGACTCTACAATGAGCAGTTCTTC	CASSPMGLYNEQFF
few	TRBV29-1	TRBJ1-2	.	TGCAGCGTTGGGGGACCGGACTCCACCTTC	CSVGGPDSTF
.	TRBV5-5	TRBJ2-2	.	TGTGCCAGCAGCCCGGAGGGAGTCGGGGAGCTGTTTTTT	CASSPEGVGELFF
.	TRBV29-1	TRBJ2-5	.	TGCAGCGTTTCGACAACTCCCTCGACAGGAAAAGAGACCCAGTACTTC	CSVSTTPSTGKETQYF
.	TRBV12-5	TRBJ1-4	.	TGTGCTAGTGGTCTGGGGGGGCAGAAGGAAAAACTGTTTTTT	CASGLGGQKEKLFF
few	TRBV9	TRBJ2-7	.	TGTGCCAGCAGCGTGTCCGTGACAGACGAGCAGTACTTC	CASSVSVTDEQYF
.	TRBV7-9	TRBJ2-3	.	TGTGCCAGCAGCTTAGCCCAGCGCCACGTTCACACAGATACGCAGTATTTT	CASSLAQRHVHTDTQYF
many	TRBV20-1	TRBJ2-3	.	TGCAGTGCAGGCTTATCGGGGTTTGACACAGATACGCAGTATTTT	CSAGLSGFDTDTQYF
few	TRBV11-3	TRBJ2-1	TRBD1	TGTGCCAGCAGCTACAGGGGGACTTCCTACAATGAGCAGTTCTTC	CASSYRGTSYNEQFF
.	TRBV5-4	TRBJ2-7	TRBD2	TGTGCCAGCAGCTTGGATTTGGGCGGGGGCTACGAGCAGTACTTC	CASSLDLGGGYEQYF
few	TRBV29-1	TRBJ2-3	.	TGCAGCGCGGAGGGGGCAGATACGCAGTATTTT	CSAEGADTQYF
.	TRBV5-1	TRBJ2-7	TRBD1	TGCGCCAGCAGCCATGGACAGGGGGCCTACGAGCAGTACTTC	CASSHGQGAYEQYF
.	TRBV29-1	TRBJ2-3	TRBD1	TGCAGCGTTGGTTATGGGGACAGGGGCACAGATACGCAGTATTTT	CSVGYGDRGTDTQYF
few	TRBV2	TRBJ1-3	.	TGTGCCAGCACTGGGGCTGGAAACACCATATATTTT	CASTGAGNTIYF
few	TRBV12-3/TRBV12-4	TRBJ2-7	TRBD2	TGTGCCAGCAGCTTATTGGGACTAGCGGGGGATGAGCAGTACTTC	CASSLLGLAGDEQYF